Listed below are T cell receptor beta chains from one sample, sequenced in a study of T cells in Graves' hyperthyroidism and ophthalmopathy. TCRdb recomputed calls from the multiplex PCR reads with MiXCR, one row per CDR3 protein. The data show 550,000 to 700,000 distinct CDR3 sequences, roughly 14% seen once. The sequenced sample was blood. The origin of the receptors is a woman in her thirties or forties with Graves' ophthalmopathy. CDR3s include the opening cysteine and the closing phenylalanine or tryptophan.

v_gene	j_gene	len	CDR3aa
TRBV30	TRBJ2-5	14	CAWSADRQQETQYF
TRBV12-3/TRBV12-4	TRBJ1-1	15	CASTYGASMNTEAFF
TRBV20-1	TRBJ2-5	16	CSARDPLAGAEETQYF
TRBV28	TRBJ2-5	16	CASSYDLAGGSRTQYF
TRBV7-9	TRBJ1-2	15	CASSLEQGVGYGYTF
TRBV28	TRBJ2-5	14	CASSPPSEEETQYF
TRBV12-3/TRBV12-4	TRBJ2-7	13	CASSPFSGGEQYF
TRBV5-1	TRBJ2-4	17	CASSPNDRGRAKNIQYF
TRBV28	TRBJ2-7	14	CASSLGEASYEQYF
TRBV7-2	TRBJ2-7	15	CASSLGGGGYYEQYF
TRBV11-2	TRBJ2-7	17	CASSRTTGTRPSDEQYF
TRBV11-2	TRBJ2-7	16	CASSVRSGASLNEQYF
TRBV11-2	TRBJ2-2	16	CASSLKQGLNTGELFF
TRBV7-6	TRBJ2-1	12	CASNGQDDEQFF
TRBV6-2/TRBV6-3	TRBJ1-5	17	CASSYHSGALLGQPQHF
TRBV28	TRBJ2-5	13	CASSFWAEETQYF
TRBV7-6	TRBJ1-5	14	CASSLEDSNQPQHF
TRBV3-1	TRBJ2-7	15	CASSQAGGPSYEQYF
TRBV6-1	TRBJ2-7	13	CASSGTETYEQYF
TRBV6-1	TRBJ2-7	17	CASSERGGYRDPYEQYF
TRBV11-2	TRBJ2-3	14	CASSLGQFTNTQYF
TRBV12-3/TRBV12-4	TRBJ1-1	13	CASSLMGAAEAFF
TRBV20-1	TRBJ2-7	13	CSAHSGNSLEQYF
TRBV4-2	TRBJ1-5	12	CASSWEEGPQHF
TRBV27	TRBJ2-7	13	CASSSGGPGEQYF
TRBV28	TRBJ2-2	13	CASRRKVTGELFF
TRBV19	TRBJ2-2	15	CASSIAGTGAGELFF
TRBV15	TRBJ2-7	16	CATSRERGTGSHEQYF
TRBV5-4	TRBJ1-2	13	CAGSLESNYGYTF
TRBV6-5	TRBJ2-2	15	CASTRQGFGGGELFF
TRBV27	TRBJ2-7	16	CASSLYASGLTGEQYF
TRBV6-5	TRBJ1-1	14	CATPGQGYGSGAFF
TRBV20-1	TRBJ1-2	14	CSAREPQGVYGYTF
TRBV4-1	TRBJ2-7	16	CTSSQDASGAYYEQYF
TRBV2	TRBJ2-5	12	CASAWQGETQYF
TRBV7-9	TRBJ2-2	15	CASSLILGNTGELFF
TRBV6-5	TRBJ1-1	14	CASSYSRLNTEAFF
TRBV6-1	TRBJ2-5	13	CAAKTGGRETQYF
TRBV5-1	TRBJ2-5	15	CASSVLAGGGETQYF
TRBV12-3/TRBV12-4	TRBJ2-7	15	CASSQDRGLGYEQYF
TRBV6-5	TRBJ1-5	15	CASSYETGEGQPQHF
TRBV3-1	TRBJ2-7	13	CASSFTGLDEQYF
TRBV30	TRBJ1-5	15	CAWRESGSGNQPQHF
TRBV7-9	TRBJ1-1	11	CASSLVVEAFF
TRBV6-1	TRBJ1-2	14	CASRGQGAHYGYTF
TRBV10-3	TRBJ1-2	16	CAISGLSSGLPYGYTF
TRBV6-2/TRBV6-3	TRBJ2-3	17	CASTTGGSGIRTDTQYF
TRBV20-1	TRBJ2-5	12	CSARAWEETQYF
TRBV28	TRBJ2-3	17	CASTFSRGQIGGDTQYF
TRBV4-1	TRBJ1-5	14	CASSQTKLDQPQHF